The T cell receptor beta chain under discussion was sequenced for a study of T cells after yellow fever vaccination. This CDR3 has 14 amino acids. Germline CDR1 MNHEY, CDR2 SMNVEV (reference sequence). With V trimmed by 6 bases and J by 5 bases, 8 bases remained unmatched. A word on this clonotype: As yet, its antigen is unknown.

Study-level points and caveats: Clonotype sharing between CD4 and CD8 compartments was small. The booster saw the reappearance of most primary-vaccination clones (around 96% CD4, 80% to 90% CD8). It was a weaker secondary response, yet one that peaked faster, at day 5 versus 15.

5'RACE template switching added a universal primer site and UMIs to TCR cDNA. TCRdb re-analysed the 5' RACE reads in MiXCR, keeping a single row per CDR3 protein. The sample has about 130,000 distinct CDR3 sequences; more than 7.5% are singletons. The starting material was CD8+ T cells sorted from PBMCs, obtained on the day of the yellow fever booster vaccination. The source of this sequence is a man aged 18 to 30 who received the YFV17D yellow fever vaccine. The chain joins TRBV27 to TRBJ2-5; 8 bases align to TRBD1. The CDR3 sequence: CASSDQGAFETQYF. The CDR3 bases are TGTGCCAGCAGCGATCAGGGGGCTTTTGAGACCCAGTACTTC.